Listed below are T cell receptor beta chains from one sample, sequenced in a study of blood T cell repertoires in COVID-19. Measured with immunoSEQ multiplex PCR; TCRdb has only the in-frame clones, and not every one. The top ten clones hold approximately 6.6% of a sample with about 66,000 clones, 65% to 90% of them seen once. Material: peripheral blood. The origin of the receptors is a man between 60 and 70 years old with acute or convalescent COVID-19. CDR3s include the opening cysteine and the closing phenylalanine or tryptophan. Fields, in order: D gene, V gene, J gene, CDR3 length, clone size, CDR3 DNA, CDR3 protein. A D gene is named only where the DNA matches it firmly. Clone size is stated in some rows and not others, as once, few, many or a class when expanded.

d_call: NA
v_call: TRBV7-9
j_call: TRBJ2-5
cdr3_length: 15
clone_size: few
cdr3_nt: TGTGCCAGCAGCTTAACACTAGCCCGGCGGGAGACCCAGTACTTC
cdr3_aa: CASSLTLARRETQYF

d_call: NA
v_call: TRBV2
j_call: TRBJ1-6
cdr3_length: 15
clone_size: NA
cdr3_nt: TGTGCCAGCAGAGCTTACCGGGATTATAATTCACCCCTCCACTTT
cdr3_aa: CASRAYRDYNSPLHF

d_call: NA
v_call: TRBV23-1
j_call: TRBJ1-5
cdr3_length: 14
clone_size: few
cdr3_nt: TGCGCCAGCAGTCAAATCATAGCGAATCAGCCCCAGCATTTT
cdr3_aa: CASSQIIANQPQHF

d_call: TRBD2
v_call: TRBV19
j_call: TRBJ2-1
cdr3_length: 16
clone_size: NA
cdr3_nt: TGTGCCAGTAGTCCATTACGGGGGGGCGGTTACAATGAGCAGTTCTTC
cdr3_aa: CASSPLRGGGYNEQFF

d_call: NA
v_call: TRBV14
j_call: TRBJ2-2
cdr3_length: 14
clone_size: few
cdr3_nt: TGTGCCAGCAGCCAAGTTCGTTCTGCCGGGGAGCTGTTTTTT
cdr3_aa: CASSQVRSAGELFF

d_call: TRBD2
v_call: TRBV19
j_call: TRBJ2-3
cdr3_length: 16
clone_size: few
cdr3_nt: TGTGCCAGTAGTAACCGACTAGCGGGCGAGACAGATACGCAGTATTTT
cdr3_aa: CASSNRLAGETDTQYF

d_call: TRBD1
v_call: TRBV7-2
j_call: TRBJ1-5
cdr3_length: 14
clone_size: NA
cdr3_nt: TGTGCCAGCAGCTTAGGTGGACAGGCTCAGCCCCAGCATTTT
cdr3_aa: CASSLGGQAQPQHF

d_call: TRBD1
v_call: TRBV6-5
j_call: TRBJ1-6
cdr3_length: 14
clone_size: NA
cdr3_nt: TGTGCCAGCTCGTCTGGGACAGAAAATTCACCCCTCCACTTT
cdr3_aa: CASSSGTENSPLHF

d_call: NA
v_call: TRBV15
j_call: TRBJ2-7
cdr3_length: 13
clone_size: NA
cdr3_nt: TGTGCCACCAGCAGGGACACCTCCTACGAGCAGTACTTC
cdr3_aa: CATSRDTSYEQYF

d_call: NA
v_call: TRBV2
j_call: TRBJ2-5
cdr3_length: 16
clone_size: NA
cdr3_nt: TGTGCCAGCAGTTTAATCCAGCGGTTGATCCAAGAGACCCAGTACTTC
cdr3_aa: CASSLIQRLIQETQYF

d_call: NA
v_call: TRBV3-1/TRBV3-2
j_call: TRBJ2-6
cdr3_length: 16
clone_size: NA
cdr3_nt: TGTGCCAGCAGCCAAGTAGGAGGAACAGGGGCCAACGTCCTGACTTTC
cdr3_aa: CASSQVGGTGANVLTF

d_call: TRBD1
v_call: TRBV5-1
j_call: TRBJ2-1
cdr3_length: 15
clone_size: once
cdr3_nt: TGCGCCAGCAGCTCTGGACAGGGAGATTACAATGAGCAGTTCTTC
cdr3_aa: CASSSGQGDYNEQFF

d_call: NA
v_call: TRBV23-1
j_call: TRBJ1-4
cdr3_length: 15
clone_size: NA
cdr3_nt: TGCGCCAGCAGTCAATCAGCAGGGATTCGGGAAAAACTGTTTTTT
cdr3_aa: CASSQSAGIREKLFF

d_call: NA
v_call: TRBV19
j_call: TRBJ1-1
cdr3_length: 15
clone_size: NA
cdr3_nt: TGTGCCAGTAGTCTCTGGACAGCCCCGGGAACTGAAGCTTTCTTT
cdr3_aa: CASSLWTAPGTEAFF

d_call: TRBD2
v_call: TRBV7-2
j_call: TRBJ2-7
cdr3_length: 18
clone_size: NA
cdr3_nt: TGTGCCAGCAGCTTAAAGTCGCTAGCGGGGGGGCCCCACTACGAGCAGTACTTC
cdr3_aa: CASSLKSLAGGPHYEQYF

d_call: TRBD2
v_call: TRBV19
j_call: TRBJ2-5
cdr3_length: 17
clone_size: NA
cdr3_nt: TGTGCCAGTAGAAGGACTAGCGGGCGAAGCTTCCAAGAGACCCAGTACTTC
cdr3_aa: CASRRTSGRSFQETQYF

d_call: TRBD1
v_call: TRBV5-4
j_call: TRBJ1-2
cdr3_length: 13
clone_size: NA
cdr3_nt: TGTGCCAGCAGCACAGGACAGGGCCGGGGCTACACCTTC
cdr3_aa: CASSTGQGRGYTF

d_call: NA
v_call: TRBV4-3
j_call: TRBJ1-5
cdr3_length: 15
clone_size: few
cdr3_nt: TGCGCCAGCAGCCAAGATTGGGGGGTGGATCAGCCCCAGCATTTT
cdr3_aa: CASSQDWGVDQPQHF

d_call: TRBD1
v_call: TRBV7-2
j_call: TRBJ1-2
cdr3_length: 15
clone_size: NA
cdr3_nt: TGTGCCAGCAGCTTAGTGGACGGACAGGGAGCTGGCTACACCTTC
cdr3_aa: CASSLVDGQGAGYTF

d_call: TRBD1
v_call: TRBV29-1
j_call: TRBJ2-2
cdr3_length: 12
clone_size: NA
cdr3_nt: TGCAGCGTGGGACAGGGCACCGGGGAGCTGTTTTTT
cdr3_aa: CSVGQGTGELFF

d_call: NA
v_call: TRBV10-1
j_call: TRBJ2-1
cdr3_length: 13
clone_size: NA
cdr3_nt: TGCGCCAGCAGTGACCAGGGCTACAATGAGCAGTTCTTC
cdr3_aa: CASSDQGYNEQFF

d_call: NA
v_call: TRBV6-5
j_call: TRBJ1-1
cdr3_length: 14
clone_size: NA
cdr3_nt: TGTGCCAGCAGCTCAGAAACAGCGAACACTGAAGCTTTCTTT
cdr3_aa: CASSSETANTEAFF

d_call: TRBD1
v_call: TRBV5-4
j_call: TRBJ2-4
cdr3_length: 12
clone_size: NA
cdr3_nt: TGTGCCGGCAGCTTCGGGACAGGGTTTCAACACTTC
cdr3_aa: CAGSFGTGFQHF

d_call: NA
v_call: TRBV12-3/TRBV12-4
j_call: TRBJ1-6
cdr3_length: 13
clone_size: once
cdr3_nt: TGTGCCAGCACCCAGGGTTTTGCTTCACCCCTCCACTTT
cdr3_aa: CASTQGFASPLHF

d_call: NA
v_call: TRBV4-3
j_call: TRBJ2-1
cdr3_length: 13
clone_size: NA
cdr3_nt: TGCGCCAGCAGCCAAGATCGGGTGACTGAGCAGTTCTTC
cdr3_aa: CASSQDRVTEQFF

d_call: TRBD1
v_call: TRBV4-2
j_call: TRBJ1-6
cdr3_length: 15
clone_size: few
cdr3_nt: TGTGCCAGCAGCCAGCTTGGACAGGACCTTTCACCCCTCCACTTT
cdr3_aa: CASSQLGQDLSPLHF

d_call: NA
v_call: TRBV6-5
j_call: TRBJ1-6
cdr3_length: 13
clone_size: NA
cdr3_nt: TGTGCCAGCGCACAGGTTTATAATTCACCCCTCCACTTT
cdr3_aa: CASAQVYNSPLHF

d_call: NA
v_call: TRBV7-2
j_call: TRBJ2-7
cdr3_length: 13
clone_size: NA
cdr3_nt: TGTGCCAGCAGCCAGACAGGTCCCTACGAGCAGTACTTC
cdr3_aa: CASSQTGPYEQYF

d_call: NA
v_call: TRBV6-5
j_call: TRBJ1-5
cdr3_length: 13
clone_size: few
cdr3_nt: TGTGCCAGCGATGCCGCAGTGAATCAGCCCCAGCATTTT
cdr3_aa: CASDAAVNQPQHF

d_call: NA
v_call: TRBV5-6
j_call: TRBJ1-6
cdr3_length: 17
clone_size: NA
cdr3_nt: TGTGCCAGCAGTCCTTCCACGGGAAGCTCCTATAATTCACCCCTCCACTTT
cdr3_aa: CASSPSTGSSYNSPLHF

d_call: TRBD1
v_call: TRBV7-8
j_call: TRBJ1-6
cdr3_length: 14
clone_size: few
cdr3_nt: TGTGCCAGCAGCCTGGGACAGGGGGTCTCACCCCTCCACTTT
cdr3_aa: CASSLGQGVSPLHF

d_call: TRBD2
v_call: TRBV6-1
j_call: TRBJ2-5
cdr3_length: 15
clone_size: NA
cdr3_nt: TGTGCCAGCAGTGAACAGGGACTAAGCCAAGAGACCCAGTACTTC
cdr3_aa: CASSEQGLSQETQYF

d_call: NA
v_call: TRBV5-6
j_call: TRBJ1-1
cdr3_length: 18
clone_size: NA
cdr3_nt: TGTGCCAGCAGCTTGCGAAGGGGCGTACAGCACATGAACACTGAAGCTTTCTTT
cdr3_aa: CASSLRRGVQHMNTEAFF

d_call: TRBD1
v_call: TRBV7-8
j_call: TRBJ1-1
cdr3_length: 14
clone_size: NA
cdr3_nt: TGTGCCAGCAGCTTACGACAGGGGAACACTGAAGCTTTCTTT
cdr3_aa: CASSLRQGNTEAFF

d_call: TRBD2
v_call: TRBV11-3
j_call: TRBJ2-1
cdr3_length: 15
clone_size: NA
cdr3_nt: TGTGCCAGCAGCACTAGCGGGGGGGCATCGTTTGAGCAGTTCTTC
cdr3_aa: CASSTSGGASFEQFF

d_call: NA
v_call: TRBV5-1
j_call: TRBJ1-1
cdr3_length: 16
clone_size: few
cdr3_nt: TGCGCCAGCAGTTTTTCCGGGACGGGGGACGGCACTGAAGCTTTCTTT
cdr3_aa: CASSFSGTGDGTEAFF